The rows below give T cell receptor beta chains drawn from one sample of a study of T cell repertoires in cytomegalovirus infection. No cognate antigen is known for these TCRs. Via MiXCR, TCRdb re-called the reads, giving one row per CDR3 protein. The table lists about 920,000 distinct CDR3 sequences, approximately 33% of them singletons. Sample: cultured CD8+ T cells from PBMCs, taken from culture after CMV antigen stimulation. The receptors shown here come from a human donor in good health (CMV status not recorded). Some clones in this sample may be carry-over from other donors' samples. Both conserved end residues are part of each CDR3.

TRBJ2-3,TRBV7-6,CASSYWSTDTQYF
TRBJ1-1,TRBV11-3,CASSLEGSSEAFF
TRBJ2-1,TRBV19,CASSSASGAYNEQFF
TRBJ2-7,TRBV29-1,CSVDAGTGFYEQYF
TRBJ2-1,TRBV4-1,CASSPVYGGQYNEQFF
TRBJ2-5,TRBV12-3/TRBV12-4,CASSLGETQYF
TRBJ2-5,TRBV7-4,CASSARGRESQYF
TRBJ1-2,TRBV29-1,CSVEEGIYGYTF
TRBJ1-6,TRBV7-6,CASSHTGGLHNSPLHF
TRBJ2-5,TRBV7-6,CASSLLAGVKETQYF
TRBJ2-2,TRBV6-5,CASSYSGTGNVGTGELFF
TRBJ1-4,TRBV12-5,CASGSVPHEKLFF
TRBJ1-5,TRBV19,CASSIGMSNQPQHF
TRBJ2-1,TRBV29-1,CSGSRDFEGDEQFF
TRBJ2-6,TRBV27,CASSLSQGANSGANVLTF
TRBJ1-3,TRBV7-8,CASSPGKGSGNTIYF
TRBJ2-2,TRBV24-1,CATSDFDLSRGTNTGELFF
TRBJ1-1,TRBV6-2/TRBV6-3,CASSYVGAGWDTEAFF
TRBJ1-3,TRBV12-5,CASVPSLGNTIYF
TRBJ1-2,TRBV19,CASTGPGRNGYTF
TRBJ2-5,TRBV2,CARDYQETQYF
TRBJ1-5,TRBV4-2,CASSQETGGLNQPQHF
TRBJ2-3,TRBV7-9,CASSPPYPDTQYF
TRBJ2-7,TRBV20-1,CSASRQGRLFYEQYF
TRBJ1-1,TRBV7-9,CASSRQGLEAFF
TRBJ1-5,TRBV10-3,CAISESRDRGGNQPQHF
TRBJ2-1,TRBV7-6,CASSRSAGSSYNEQFF
TRBJ1-1,TRBV4-1,CASSQEWTSGTEAFF
TRBJ1-2,TRBV19,CASTGTVSRGGYTF
TRBJ2-1,TRBV2,CASSGQGMAVSYNEQFF
TRBJ2-5,TRBV7-9,CASSPTAGQGETETQYF
TRBJ2-2,TRBV10-1,CASSGRPNTGELFF
TRBJ2-5,TRBV7-8,CASSLAWTGEWETQYF
TRBJ1-1,TRBV6-5,CASSFDRVNTEAFF
TRBJ1-1,TRBV6-1,CASSEARHLNTEAFF
TRBJ1-6,TRBV6-5,CASSYDSAAGSPLHF
TRBJ2-5,TRBV19,CASSIVTSGVEETQYF
TRBJ1-4,TRBV27,CASSDSTTNEKLFF
TRBJ2-1,TRBV4-2,CASSQALTRLAGGPSGHNEQFF
TRBJ2-1,TRBV7-6,CASSLSGGVPYNEQFF
TRBJ1-1,TRBV19,CASTPDRGALKSGSEAFF
TRBJ2-2,TRBV12-3/TRBV12-4,CASGEHTGELFF
TRBJ1-2,TRBV6-1,CASRDDRVYGYTF
TRBJ1-1,TRBV19,CASSIERDPSTEAFF
TRBJ1-4,TRBV27,CASSSVGGNEKLFF
TRBJ2-5,TRBV7-7,CASSTRDREETQYF
TRBJ1-4,TRBV12-3/TRBV12-4,CASSPLEEKLFF
TRBJ2-2,TRBV7-2,CASSPRDRGNTGELFF